The source of this T cell receptor (beta chain) is a study of blood T cell repertoires in COVID-19. Study information: Collection of acute and convalescent COVID-19 samples took place in the United States, Italy and Spain. From T cells, B-cell-depleted T cells, or PBMCs came the material, which was cDNA or gDNA.

This clone was seen ten or more times. In the original processing: Reference gene primers were amplified, and this amplification served to estimate nucleated cell counts. Method: immunoSEQ multiplex PCR; TCRdb's copy keeps in-frame clones and lacks some. V and J calls and clone size are given by that table; D and trimming were obtained from the DNA. This table has tens of thousands of clones, about 73% appearing once. V shed 3 bases, J shed 4 bases, and the junction held 4 bases outside the gene matches. Germline assignment: CDR1 SGHTA and CDR2 FQGTGA. There are 15 residues in the CDR3. Sequences were obtained from peripheral blood. The chain has TRBV7-3 and TRBJ2-1, with 9 bases identical to TRBD2. The sequence derives from a woman at least 80 years old with acute or convalescent COVID-19. As DNA, the CDR3 is TGTGCCAGCAGCTTGGGTCTAGCGGGATACAATGAGCAGTTCTTC. Its translation: CASSLGLAGYNEQFF.